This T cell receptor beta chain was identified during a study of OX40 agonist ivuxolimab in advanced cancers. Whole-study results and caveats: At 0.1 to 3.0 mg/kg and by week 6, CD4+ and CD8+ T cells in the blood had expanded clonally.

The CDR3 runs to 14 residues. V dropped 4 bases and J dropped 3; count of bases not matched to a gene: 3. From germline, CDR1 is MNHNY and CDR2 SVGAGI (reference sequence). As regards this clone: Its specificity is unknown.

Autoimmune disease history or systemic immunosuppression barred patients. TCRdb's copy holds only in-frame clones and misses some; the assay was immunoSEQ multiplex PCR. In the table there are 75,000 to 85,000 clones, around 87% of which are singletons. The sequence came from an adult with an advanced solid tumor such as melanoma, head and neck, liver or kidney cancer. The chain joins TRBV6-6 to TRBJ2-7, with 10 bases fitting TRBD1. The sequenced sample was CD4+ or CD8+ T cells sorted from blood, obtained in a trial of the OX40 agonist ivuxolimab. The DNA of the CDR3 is TGTGCCAGCAGTTCCCGGGACAGGGGCTACGAGCAGTACTTC. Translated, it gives CASSSRDRGYEQYF.